The present entry profiles one T cell receptor beta chain with its context. The protocol was immunoSEQ multiplex PCR, while the TCRdb copy is restricted to in-frame clones and leaves out a portion. In the table there are about 150,000 clones, roughly nine tenths of which are singletons. The germline V gene has CDR1 SGHNT and CDR2 YENEEA. The V segment lost 1 base and the J segment 4 bases; nucleotides outside the gene matches: 2. This CDR3 is 15 amino acids long. The entry originates in a study of T cell responses to AZD1222 COVID-19 vaccine. This sample comprised peripheral blood, obtained 28 days after the second AZD1222 dose. The chain joins TRBV11-3 to TRBJ2-1; 9 nucleotides match TRBD2. The sequence was collected from an adult who received the AZD1222 COVID-19 vaccine. The CDR3 reads CASSLGLAGYNEQFF. CDR3 nucleotides: TGTGCCAGCAGCTTAGGGCTAGCGGGGTACAATGAGCAGTTCTTC.